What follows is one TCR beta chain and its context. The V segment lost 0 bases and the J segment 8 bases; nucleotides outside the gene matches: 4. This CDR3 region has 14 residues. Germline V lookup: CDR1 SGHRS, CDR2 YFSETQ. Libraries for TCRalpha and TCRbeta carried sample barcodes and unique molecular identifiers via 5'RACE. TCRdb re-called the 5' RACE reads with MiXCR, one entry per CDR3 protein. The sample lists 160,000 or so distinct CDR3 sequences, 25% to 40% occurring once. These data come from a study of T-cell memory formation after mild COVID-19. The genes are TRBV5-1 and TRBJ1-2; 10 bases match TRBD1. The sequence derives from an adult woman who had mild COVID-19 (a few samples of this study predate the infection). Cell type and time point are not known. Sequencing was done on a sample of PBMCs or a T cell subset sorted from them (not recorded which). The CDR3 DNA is TGCGCCAGCAGCTTGGGACAGGGGGCTGGAGGCTACACCTTC. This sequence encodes CASSLGQGAGGYTF.